These T cell receptor beta chains were read from a single sample in a study of early T cells in non-severe SARS-CoV-2 infection. TCRdb re-called the 5' RACE reads through MiXCR, storing one row per CDR3 protein. Counted here are approximately 70,000 distinct CDR3 sequences, around 9.1% occurring once; the ten biggest clones make up about 7.1%. The sample in question was whole blood, obtained at baseline. These receptors originate from an adult who was a healthcare worker with PCR-confirmed SARS-CoV-2 infection or an uninfected control (not recorded which). Both conserved end residues are part of each CDR3. A D gene is named only where the DNA matches it firmly. Size tells how often a clone was seen (once, few, many) or the class of an expanded clone, and some rows leave it out.

len: 16
v_gene: TRBV10-3
d_gene: .
j_gene: TRBJ1-6
abundance: many
CDR3nt: TGTGCCATCAGTGCCCAAACAGTCGGTACTAATTCACCCCTCCACTTT
CDR3aa: CAISAQTVGTNSPLHF

len: 13
v_gene: TRBV19
d_gene: .
j_gene: TRBJ2-7
abundance: .
CDR3nt: TGTGCCAGTAGTACCCGGGACACCTACGAGCAGTACTTC
CDR3aa: CASSTRDTYEQYF

len: 16
v_gene: TRBV19
d_gene: TRBD1
j_gene: TRBJ1-5
abundance: .
CDR3nt: TGTGCCAGTAGTATACGGAGGGACAGGGGCAATCAGCCCCAGCATTTT
CDR3aa: CASSIRRDRGNQPQHF

len: 15
v_gene: TRBV11-2
d_gene: TRBD1
j_gene: TRBJ2-2
abundance: .
CDR3nt: TGTGCCAGCAGGGAGACAGGGGGCGTTACCGGGGAGCTGTTTTTT
CDR3aa: CASRETGGVTGELFF

len: 17
v_gene: TRBV10-3
d_gene: TRBD2
j_gene: TRBJ2-5
abundance: .
CDR3nt: TGTGCCATCAGCGAGGATGCGGCGGGGGGGAACCAAGAGACCCAGTACTTC
CDR3aa: CAISEDAAGGNQETQYF

len: 14
v_gene: TRBV2
d_gene: .
j_gene: TRBJ1-1
abundance: many
CDR3nt: TGTGCCAGCACTGAATCCCAGGCGCCCGCTGAAGCTTTCTTT
CDR3aa: CASTESQAPAEAFF

len: 15
v_gene: TRBV7-2
d_gene: TRBD1
j_gene: TRBJ2-5
abundance: .
CDR3nt: TGTGCCAGCAGCTTCGACAGGGGGCTCCAAGAGACCCAGTACTTC
CDR3aa: CASSFDRGLQETQYF

len: 15
v_gene: TRBV20-1
d_gene: TRBD1
j_gene: TRBJ2-7
abundance: many
CDR3nt: TGCAGTGCTAGACCCGGACAGGGAATGGCCTACGAGCAGTACTTC
CDR3aa: CSARPGQGMAYEQYF

len: 17
v_gene: TRBV18
d_gene: TRBD1
j_gene: TRBJ1-4
abundance: many
CDR3nt: TGTGCCAGCTCACCCCGGGACAGGGACCCTTGGAATGAAAAACTGTTTTTT
CDR3aa: CASSPRDRDPWNEKLFF

len: 14
v_gene: TRBV14
d_gene: TRBD2
j_gene: TRBJ2-7
abundance: .
CDR3nt: TGTGCCAGCAGCCAACTAGCGGGGTCCTACGAGCAGTACTTC
CDR3aa: CASSQLAGSYEQYF

len: 15
v_gene: TRBV5-1
d_gene: TRBD2
j_gene: TRBJ2-3
abundance: many
CDR3nt: TGCGCCAGCAGTGTAGGGGTGCGGGGGTCAGATACGCAGTATTTT
CDR3aa: CASSVGVRGSDTQYF

len: 15
v_gene: TRBV7-7
d_gene: TRBD1
j_gene: TRBJ2-5
abundance: few
CDR3nt: TGTGCTAGCAGCTTCGAGACAGGGGGCCGGGAGACCCAGTACTTC
CDR3aa: CASSFETGGRETQYF

len: 15
v_gene: TRBV20-1
d_gene: .
j_gene: TRBJ1-1
abundance: medium-sized
CDR3nt: TGCAGTGCTACTAATCCAACGAGGGACTCTAAAATTGATATCTTT
CDR3aa: CSATNPTRDSKIDIF

len: 18
v_gene: TRBV18
d_gene: TRBD1
j_gene: TRBJ1-2
abundance: many
CDR3nt: TGTGCCAGCTCACCACTAGAGGTGCAGGGGGCCCGATCCTATGGCTACACCTTC
CDR3aa: CASSPLEVQGARSYGYTF

len: 15
v_gene: TRBV9
d_gene: .
j_gene: TRBJ2-3
abundance: .
CDR3nt: TGTGCCAGCAGCCCAGGGGGGGGCCCCACAGATACGCAGTATTTT
CDR3aa: CASSPGGGPTDTQYF

len: 12
v_gene: TRBV10-3
d_gene: TRBD1
j_gene: TRBJ1-1
abundance: .
CDR3nt: TGTGCCATGGGACAGGGGGCAACTGAAGCTTTCTTT
CDR3aa: CAMGQGATEAFF

len: 13
v_gene: TRBV5-1
d_gene: TRBD1
j_gene: TRBJ2-3
abundance: .
CDR3nt: TGCACCAGCACGAGACAGGGGATAGATACGCAGTATTTT
CDR3aa: CTSTRQGIDTQYF

len: 15
v_gene: TRBV6-2/TRBV6-3
d_gene: .
j_gene: TRBJ2-1
abundance: .
CDR3nt: TGTGCCAGCAGCCCCGGACTACCACCGATTAATGAGCAGTTCTTC
CDR3aa: CASSPGLPPINEQFF

len: 15
v_gene: TRBV12-3/TRBV12-4
d_gene: TRBD1
j_gene: TRBJ2-2
abundance: few
CDR3nt: TGTGCCAGCAGTCCCAACGTTCAGGGGGCTGGGGAGCTGTTTTTT
CDR3aa: CASSPNVQGAGELFF

len: 15
v_gene: TRBV3-1
d_gene: .
j_gene: TRBJ2-3
abundance: .
CDR3nt: TGTGCCAGCAGCCCAGGCATGACCACGAGGGATACGCAGTATTTT
CDR3aa: CASSPGMTTRDTQYF

len: 15
v_gene: TRBV11-2
d_gene: TRBD1
j_gene: TRBJ2-1
abundance: .
CDR3nt: TGTGCCAGCAGCCCCATTCGGACAGGGTTCTATGAGCAGTTCTTC
CDR3aa: CASSPIRTGFYEQFF

len: 14
v_gene: TRBV6-5
d_gene: .
j_gene: TRBJ1-1
abundance: few
CDR3nt: TGTGCCAGCAGCCAAAGAAGGGCCAACACTGAAGCTTTCTTT
CDR3aa: CASSQRRANTEAFF